This T cell receptor (beta chain) was obtained from a study of blood T cell repertoires in COVID-19. CDR3 size: 15 residues. Germline V gene lookup returns CDR1 MNHEY and CDR2 SVGAGI. V lost 7 bases and J 7 bases, leaving 17 bases between the germline ends. Ages ranged from about 18 to 89 years, with residence in about 24 US areas. Per the study methods: From reference gene primer amplification, estimates of nucleated cell counts were derived. Clones were sequenced by immunoSEQ multiplex PCR, and TCRdb holds only the in-frame ones, with some missing. V and J calls and clone size are copied from that table; D and trimming were computed from the DNA. The table has roughly 180,000 clones, more than 70% seen once.

The chain joins TRBV6-5 to TRBJ1-6; a possible D gene is TRBD1 (6 bases). The sequence was collected from a man aged 40-49 years who had recovered from COVID-19. Sequenced: PBMCs or T cells enriched from blood (not recorded which). The CDR3 DNA reads TGTGCCAGCAAGTCAGCAAGGGGGGGAAATTCACCCCTCCACTTT. It translates to CASKSARGGNSPLHF.